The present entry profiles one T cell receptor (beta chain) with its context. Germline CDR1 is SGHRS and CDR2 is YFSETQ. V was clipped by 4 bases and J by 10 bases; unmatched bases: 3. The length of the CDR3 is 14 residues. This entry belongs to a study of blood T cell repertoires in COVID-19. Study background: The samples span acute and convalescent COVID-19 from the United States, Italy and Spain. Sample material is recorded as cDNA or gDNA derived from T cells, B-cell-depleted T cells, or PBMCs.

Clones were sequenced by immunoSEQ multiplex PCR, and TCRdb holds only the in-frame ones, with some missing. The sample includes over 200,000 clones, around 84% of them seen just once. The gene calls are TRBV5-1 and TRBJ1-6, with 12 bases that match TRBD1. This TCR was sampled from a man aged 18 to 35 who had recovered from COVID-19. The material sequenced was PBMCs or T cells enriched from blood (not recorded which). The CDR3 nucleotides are TGCGCCAGCAGCCTGGGACAGGGGGCATCACCCCTCCACTTT. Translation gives CASSLGQGASPLHF.